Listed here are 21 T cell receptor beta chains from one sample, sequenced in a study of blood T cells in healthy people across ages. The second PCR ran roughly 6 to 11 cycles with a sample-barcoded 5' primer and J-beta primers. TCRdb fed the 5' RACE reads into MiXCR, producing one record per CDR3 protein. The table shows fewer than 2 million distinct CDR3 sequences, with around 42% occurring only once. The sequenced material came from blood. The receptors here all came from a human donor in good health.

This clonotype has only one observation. For the CDR3, the DNA is TGTGCCAGCAGCGCTCCATTTTCGGAGGGCAACACTGAAGCTTTCTTT. It specifies CASSAPFSEGNTEAFF. This rearrangement joins TRBV9 to TRBJ1-1, with unresolved D. Germline V gene sequence: CDR1 SGDLS, CDR2 YYNGEE. Trimming pared 3 bases from V and 2 bases from J, leaving 17 bases between. The length of the CDR3 is 16 residues.

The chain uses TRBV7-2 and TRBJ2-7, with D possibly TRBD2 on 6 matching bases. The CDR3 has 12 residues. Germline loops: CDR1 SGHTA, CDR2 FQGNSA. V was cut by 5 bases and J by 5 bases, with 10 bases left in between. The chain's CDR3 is CASSVTGDEQYF. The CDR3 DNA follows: TGTGCCAGCAGCGTCACGGGGGACGAGCAGTACTTC.

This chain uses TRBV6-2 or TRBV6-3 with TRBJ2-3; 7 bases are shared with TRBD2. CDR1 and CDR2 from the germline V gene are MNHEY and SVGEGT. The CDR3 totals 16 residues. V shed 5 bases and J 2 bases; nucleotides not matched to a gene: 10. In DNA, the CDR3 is TGTGCCAGCAGTCACCTCCGGGACTATGACACAGATACGCAGTATTTT. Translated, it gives CASSHLRDYDTDTQYF.

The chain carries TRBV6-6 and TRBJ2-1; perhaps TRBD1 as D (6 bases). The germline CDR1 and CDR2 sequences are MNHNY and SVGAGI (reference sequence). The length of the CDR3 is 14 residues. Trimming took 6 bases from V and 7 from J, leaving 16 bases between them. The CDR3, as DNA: TGTGCCAGCAGCCGCACCTGGGGGCAAAATGAGCAGTTCTTC. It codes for CASSRTWGQNEQFF.

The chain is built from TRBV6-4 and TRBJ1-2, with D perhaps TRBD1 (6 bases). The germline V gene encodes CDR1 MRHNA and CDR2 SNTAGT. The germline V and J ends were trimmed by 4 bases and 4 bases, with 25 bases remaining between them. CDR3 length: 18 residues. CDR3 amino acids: CASSATFQGTYGGYGYTF. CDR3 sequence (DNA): TGTGCCAGCAGTGCTACGTTTCAGGGGACGTATGGTGGCTATGGCTACACCTTC.

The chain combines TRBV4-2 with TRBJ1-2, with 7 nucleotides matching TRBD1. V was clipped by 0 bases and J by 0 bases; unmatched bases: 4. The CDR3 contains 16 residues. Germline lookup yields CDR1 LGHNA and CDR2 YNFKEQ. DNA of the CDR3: TGTGCCAGCAGCCAAGAAGGGACAGCCACTAACTATGGCTACACCTTC. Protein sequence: CASSQEGTATNYGYTF.

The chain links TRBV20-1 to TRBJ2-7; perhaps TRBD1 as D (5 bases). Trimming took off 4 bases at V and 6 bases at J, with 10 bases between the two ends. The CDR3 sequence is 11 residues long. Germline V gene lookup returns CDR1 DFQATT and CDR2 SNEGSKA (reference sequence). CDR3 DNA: TGCAGTGCTACCTTTAGGGGCGAGCAGTACTTC. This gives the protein CSATFRGEQYF.

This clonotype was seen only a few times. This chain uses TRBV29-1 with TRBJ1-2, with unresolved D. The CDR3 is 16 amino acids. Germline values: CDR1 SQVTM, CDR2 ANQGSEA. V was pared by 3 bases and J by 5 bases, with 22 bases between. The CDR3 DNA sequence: TGCAGCGTTGATCTGTTACAGAATAAACGGGGATATGGCTACACCTTC. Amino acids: CSVDLLQNKRGYGYTF.

CDR3 region: CASSLSGFEETQYF. CDR3 in DNA: TGTGCCAGCAGCCTATCCGGCTTCGAAGAGACCCAGTACTTC. The V gene is TRBV7-9, the J gene TRBJ2-5; no clear D gene. The germline CDR1 and CDR2 sequences are SEHNR and FQNEAQ (reference sequence). CDR3 length equals 14 residues. The V end was cut by 5 bases, the J end by 3 bases, with 13 bases between.

Written as DNA, the CDR3 is TGTGCCAGCAGTGAAGTGGCGGGGAAGATAACAGATACGCAGTATTTT. Protein: CASSEVAGKITDTQYF. This chain uses TRBV2 with TRBJ2-3; TRBD2 might be the D (6 bases). With 1 base removed from V and 3 bases from J, the gap between germline ends came to 14 bases. Germline loops: CDR1 SNHLY, CDR2 FYNNEI. The CDR3 consists of 16 residues.

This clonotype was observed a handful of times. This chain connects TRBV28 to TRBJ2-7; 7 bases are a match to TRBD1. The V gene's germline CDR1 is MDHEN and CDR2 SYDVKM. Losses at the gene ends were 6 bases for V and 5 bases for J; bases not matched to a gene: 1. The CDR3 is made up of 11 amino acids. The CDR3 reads CASRTGHEQYF. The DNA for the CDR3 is TGTGCCAGCAGGACAGGGCACGAGCAGTACTTC.

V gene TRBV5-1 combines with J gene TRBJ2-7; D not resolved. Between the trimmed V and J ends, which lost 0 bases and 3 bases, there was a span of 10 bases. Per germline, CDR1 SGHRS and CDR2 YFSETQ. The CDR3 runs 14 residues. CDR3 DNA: TGCGCCAGCAGCTTGGGGCTCACCTACTACGAGCAGTACTTC. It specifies CASSLGLTYYEQYF.

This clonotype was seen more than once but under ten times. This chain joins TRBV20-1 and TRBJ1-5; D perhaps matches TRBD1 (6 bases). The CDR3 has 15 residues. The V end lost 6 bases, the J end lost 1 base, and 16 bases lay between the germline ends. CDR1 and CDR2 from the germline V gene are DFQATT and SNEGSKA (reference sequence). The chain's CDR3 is CSAVDGQFSNQPQHF. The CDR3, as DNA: TGCAGTGCCGTAGACGGACAGTTCAGCAATCAGCCCCAGCATTTT.

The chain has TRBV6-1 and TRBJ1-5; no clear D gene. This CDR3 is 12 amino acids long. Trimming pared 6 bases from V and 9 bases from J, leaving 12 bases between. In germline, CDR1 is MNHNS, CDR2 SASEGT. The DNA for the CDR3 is TGTGCCAGCAGCCAGAAATATCTGCCCCAGCATTTT. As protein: CASSQKYLPQHF.

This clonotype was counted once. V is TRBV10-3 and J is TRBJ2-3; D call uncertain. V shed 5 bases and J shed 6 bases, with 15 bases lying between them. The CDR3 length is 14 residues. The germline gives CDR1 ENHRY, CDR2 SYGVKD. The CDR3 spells CAISSSPLGDTQYF. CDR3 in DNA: TGTGCCATCAGTTCTTCTCCATTGGGGGATACGCAGTATTTT.

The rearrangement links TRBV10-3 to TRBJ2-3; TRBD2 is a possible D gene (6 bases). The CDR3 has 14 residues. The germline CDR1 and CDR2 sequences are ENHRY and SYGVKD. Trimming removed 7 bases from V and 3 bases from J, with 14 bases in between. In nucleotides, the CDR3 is TGTGCCATCAAGGCGGGGAGAGGGACAGATACGCAGTATTTT. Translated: CAIKAGRGTDTQYF.

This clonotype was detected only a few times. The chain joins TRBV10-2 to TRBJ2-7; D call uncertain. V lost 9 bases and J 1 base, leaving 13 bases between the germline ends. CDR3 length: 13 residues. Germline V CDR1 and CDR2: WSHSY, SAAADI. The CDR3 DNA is TGCGCCAGTACGCCGACGGAGTCCTACGAGCAGTACTTC. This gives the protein CASTPTESYEQYF.

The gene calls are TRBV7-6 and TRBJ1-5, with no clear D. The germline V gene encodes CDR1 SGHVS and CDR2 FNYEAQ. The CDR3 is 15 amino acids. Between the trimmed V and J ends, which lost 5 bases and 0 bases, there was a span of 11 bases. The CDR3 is CASSQHVNSNQPQHF. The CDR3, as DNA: TGTGCCAGCAGCCAACACGTCAATAGCAATCAGCCCCAGCATTTT.

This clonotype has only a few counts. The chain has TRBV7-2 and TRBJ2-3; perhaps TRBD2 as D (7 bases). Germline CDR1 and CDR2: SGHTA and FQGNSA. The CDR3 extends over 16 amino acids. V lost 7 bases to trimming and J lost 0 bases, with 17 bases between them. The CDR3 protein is CASNRKGGTSTDTQYF. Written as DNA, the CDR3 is TGTGCCAGCAACAGGAAGGGGGGGACTAGCACAGATACGCAGTATTTT. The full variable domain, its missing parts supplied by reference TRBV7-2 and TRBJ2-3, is GAGVSQSPSNKVTEKGKDVELRCDPISGHTALYWYRQSLGQGLEFLIYFQGNSAPDKSGLPSDRFSAERTGGSVSTLTIQRTQQEDSAVYLCASNRKGGTSTDTQYFGPGTRLTVL.

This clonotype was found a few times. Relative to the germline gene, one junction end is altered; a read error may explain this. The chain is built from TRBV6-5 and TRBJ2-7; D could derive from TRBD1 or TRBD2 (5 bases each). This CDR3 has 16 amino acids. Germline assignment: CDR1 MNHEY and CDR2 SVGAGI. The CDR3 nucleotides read TGTGCCAGCCTCCCCACCTTGGATTGGTTCATCAGGGAGCCGTACTTC. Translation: CASLPTLDWFIREPYF.

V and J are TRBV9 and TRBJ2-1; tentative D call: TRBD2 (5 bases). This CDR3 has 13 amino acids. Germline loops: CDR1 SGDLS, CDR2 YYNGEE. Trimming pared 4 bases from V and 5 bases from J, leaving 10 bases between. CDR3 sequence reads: CASSSDLNNEQFF. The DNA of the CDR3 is TGTGCCAGCAGCTCGGACTTGAACAATGAGCAGTTCTTC.